Each of the 7 T cell receptor beta chains below was sequenced from the same sample in a study of T cell clonotyping in hematopoietic cell transplantation. TCRdb keeps only in-frame clones here, not all; method: immunoSEQ multiplex PCR. Here the sample spans roughly 1,500 clones, roughly 82% being singletons. The sequencing used PBMCs, collected 30 days after allogeneic stem cell transplant. The receptors derive from a male patient aged 30 to 39 who had an allogeneic stem cell transplant, so T cells may come from the graft donor. Some clones in this sample may be carry-over from other donors' samples.

This chain uses TRBV5-1 with TRBJ2-7; D might be TRBD1 or TRBD2, each matching 6 bases. The germline gives CDR1 SGHRS, CDR2 YFSETQ. V lost 7 bases to trimming and J lost 2 bases, with 13 bases between them. The CDR3 extends over 13 amino acids. CDR3 sequence: CASPRGATYEQYF. The CDR3 DNA sequence: TGCGCCAGCCCGAGGGGGGCAACCTACGAGCAGTACTTC.

In DNA, the CDR3 is TGTGCCAGCAGAGTGGGCGATGAGCAGTTCTTC. As protein: CASRVGDEQFF. V is TRBV5-6 and J is TRBJ2-1; D remains ambiguous. This CDR3 is 11 amino acids long. The germline V gene has CDR1 SGHDT and CDR2 YYEEEE. V lost 5 bases and J 8 bases, leaving 8 bases between the germline ends. Looking up the rest from reference TRBV5-6 and TRBJ2-1 gives the full variable domain: DAGVTQSPTHLIKTRGQQVTLRCSPKSGHDTVSWYQQALGQGPQFIFQYYEEEERQRGNFPDRFSGHQFPNYSSELNVNALLLGDSALYLCASRVGDEQFFGPGTRLTVL.

The rearrangement uses TRBV6-1 and TRBJ2-7; 8 bases align to TRBD2. J lost 4 bases, V lost 3 bases, and 5 bases had no gene match. The CDR3 is 14 residues long. Germline V gene data show CDR1 as MNHNS and CDR2 as SASEGT. This chain's CDR3 is CASSEIAGIYEQYF. CDR3 coding DNA: TGTGCCAGCAGTGAGATAGCGGGAATTTACGAGCAGTACTTC.

The V and J genes are TRBV25-1 and TRBJ2-2; maybe TRBD2 (5 bases). Germline V gene lookup returns CDR1 MGHDK and CDR2 SYGVNS. The V and J ends lost 3 bases and 2 bases respectively, with 13 bases between them. The CDR3 loop spans 16 amino acids. CDR3 sequence (DNA): TGTGCCAGCAGTGATCCGAGGACTCTCAACACCGGGGAGCTGTTTTTT. Amino acid sequence: CASSDPRTLNTGELFF.

The chain links TRBV6-1 to TRBJ2-1; 16 bases match TRBD2. The CDR3 contains 17 residues. CDR1 MNHNS and CDR2 SASEGT come from the germline V gene. V was clipped by 4 bases and J by 7 bases; unmatched bases: 7. Written as DNA, the CDR3 is TGTGCCAGCAGTGTCGGGACTAGCGGGGGGGGGATGAATGAGCAGTTCTTC. Translating gives CASSVGTSGGGMNEQFF.

The chain carries TRBV7-9 and TRBJ2-3; 7 nucleotides line up with TRBD1. Germline CDR1 reads SEHNR; CDR2 reads FQNEAQ (reference sequence). The CDR3 runs to 17 residues. With V trimmed by 0 bases and J by 2 bases, 8 bases remained unmatched. Here the CDR3 reads CASSLALGQVVTDTQYF. The DNA for the CDR3 is TGTGCCAGCAGCTTAGCTTTAGGACAGGTTGTCACAGATACGCAGTATTTT.

This sequence joins TRBV19 and TRBJ2-7; no firm D call. V gave up 2 bases and J gave up 6 bases, with 17 bases separating them. The germline V gene encodes CDR1 LNHDA and CDR2 SQIVND (reference sequence). This CDR3 contains 15 residues. The CDR3 DNA reads as TGTGCCAGTAGTATAAGTTCTGTCGGAAGTAGCGAGCAGTACTTC. This sequence encodes CASSISSVGSSEQYF.